This TCR beta chain comes out of a study of blood T cell repertoires in COVID-19. Looking at the study overall: T cells, B-cell-depleted T cells, or PBMCs provided the cDNA or gDNA that served as material.

Sequenced by immunoSEQ multiplex PCR; TCRdb stores in-frame clones only, minus some. The profile shows tens of thousands of clones, less than 95% of them singletons. Germline CDR1 SEHNR, CDR2 FQNEAQ (reference sequence). Trimming cost V 3 bases and J 4 bases; bases outside gene matches: 7. This CDR3 region has 16 residues. The clonotype comes from a woman aged 40 to 55 with active COVID-19. The chain couples TRBV7-9 to TRBJ2-2; TRBD1 matches 8 bases. Sequencing input: peripheral blood. CDR3 coding DNA: TGTGCCAGCAGCTTTTCAGGGGGCGCGGGCACCGGGGAGCTGTTTTTT. It translates to CASSFSGGAGTGELFF.